The clone carrying this T cell receptor (beta chain) has more than one count but fewer than ten. Its antigen is undetermined. The 5'RACE template-switching step produced TCR cDNA and added a universal primer site and UMIs. From the 5' RACE reads, TCRdb called clonotypes with MiXCR, one entry per CDR3 protein. The repertoire holds hundreds of thousands of distinct CDR3 sequences, with 3.6% as singletons. The sample belongs to a study of T cells after yellow fever vaccination. General observations from the study: One caveat is that FACS-sorted repertoires could contain abundant clonotypes contaminating from the bulk population. Subsequent to the booster, the majority of primary-vaccination clones reappeared (about 97% CD4, about 90% CD8).

The ends lost 10 bases at V and 4 bases at J; junction bases unmatched: 2. The V gene's germline CDR1 is LNHDA and CDR2 SQIVND (reference sequence). The CDR3 consists of 12 residues. The sequence was collected from a man younger than 35 who received the YFV17D yellow fever vaccine. The sample in question was PBMCs, obtained on the day of the yellow fever booster vaccination. The chain employs TRBV19 and TRBJ1-2, with TRBD1 matching over 11 bases. The CDR3 is CATGTGGYGYTF. In DNA, the CDR3 is TGTGCCACGGGGACAGGGGGCTATGGCTACACCTTC.